The source of this TCR beta chain is a study of radiation and T cells in renal cell carcinoma. Time point: blood 2 weeks post-SBRT. The treatment here: 15 Gy SBRT to primary tumor, nephrectomy 4 weeks later. Concerning this clone itself: A junction end diverges from the germline sequence, so it may reflect a read error.

The CDR3 contains 15 residues. CDR1 is LGHNA and CDR2 is YNFKEQ in the germline V gene. The table came from immunoSEQ multiplex PCR; TCRdb's copy has only in-frame clones and leaves some out. The sample includes approximately 79,000 clones, roughly 82% of them seen just once. This TCR derives from a man aged 55 to 70 with renal cell carcinoma. This chain links TRBV4-2 with TRBJ1-5, with a weak D call TRBD1 (5 bases). This material consisted of blood, taken from a patient whose treatment included radiotherapy and nephrectomy. CDR3: CASSKDKGGNQPQHF. DNA of the CDR3: TGTGCCAGCAGCAAAGATAAAGGGGGCAATCAGCCCCAGCATTTT.